One sample yielded the 21 T cell receptor beta chains listed below, sequenced in a study of memory CD4+ T cells and cytomegalovirus serostatus. Single viable CD3+CD4+CD8-CD45RO+ cells were sorted as the memory CD4+ T cells. Only in-frame clones appear in the TCRdb table, and some are missing; sequencing was by immunoSEQ multiplex PCR. The table lists approximately 63,000 clones, around three quarters of them singletons. The sequenced material came from memory CD4+ T cells from blood. These TCRs come from an adult in good health and CMV-seronegative. Some clones in this sample may be carry-over from other donors' samples.

This clone was detected once. J is TRBJ1-5 and V is TRBV30; tentatively, D is TRBD1 (5 bases). Trimming took 0 bases from V and 5 from J, leaving 11 bases between them. Germline lookup yields CDR1 GTSNPN and CDR2 SVGIG (reference sequence). This CDR3 spans 14 amino acids. CDR3 loop: CAWSVSDTDQPQHF. The DNA for the CDR3 is TGTGCCTGGAGTGTCTCGGACACAGATCAGCCCCAGCATTTT.

The gene calls are TRBV5-1 and TRBJ2-3; 9 bases match TRBD2. The V gene end was trimmed by 4 bases and the J gene end by 4 bases; junction bases not matched to a gene: 10. CDR1 is SGHRS, CDR2 YFSETQ, per germline. The CDR3 length is 16 residues. The CDR3 region has the DNA TGCGCCAGCAGCCCGTTAGCGGGGGCGACATCAGATACGCAGTATTTT. Protein: CASSPLAGATSDTQYF.

The V and J genes are TRBV4-3 and TRBJ2-2, with 10 bases that match TRBD2. Germline V CDR1 and CDR2: LGHNA, YSLEER. The ends lost 4 bases at V and 5 bases at J; junction bases unmatched: 13. The CDR3 has 18 residues. The CDR3 nucleotides read TGCGCCAGCAGCCGACTGACATTAGCGGGAGGATGGACCGGGGAGCTGTTTTTT. Its protein is CASSRLTLAGGWTGELFF.

The chain employs TRBV13 and TRBJ2-2, with D perhaps matching TRBD1 (6 bases). Trimming took 2 bases from V and 3 from J, leaving 16 bases between them. The length of the CDR3 is 17 residues. CDR1 and CDR2 (germline): PRHDT, FYEKMQ (reference sequence). In DNA, the CDR3 is TGTGCCAGCAGCTTAAAGTTAGGGGGTCTGTACACCGGGGAGCTGTTTTTT. This codes for CASSLKLGGLYTGELFF.

The chain employs TRBV6-5 and TRBJ1-3; D remains ambiguous. Germline loops: CDR1 MNHEY, CDR2 SVGAGI. Trimming pared 0 bases from V and 1 base from J, leaving 7 bases between. The CDR3 spans 15 residues. CDR3 residues: CASSYSPESGNTIYF. The DNA of the CDR3 is TGTGCCAGCAGTTACTCGCCCGAATCTGGAAACACCATATATTTT.

The J gene is TRBJ2-7, the V gene TRBV13, with D maybe TRBD2 (5 bases). The CDR3 spans 15 residues. V was trimmed by 5 bases and J by 2 bases, leaving 16 bases between them. The germline V gene encodes CDR1 PRHDT and CDR2 FYEKMQ (reference sequence). CDR3 bases: TGTGCCAGCAGCCTTCGTGCGAACGGGGCCTACGAGCAGTACTTC. This sequence encodes CASSLRANGAYEQYF.

The chain employs TRBV28 and TRBJ1-2; D remains unclear. This CDR3 is built from 14 residues. Germline lookup yields CDR1 MDHEN and CDR2 SYDVKM. V lost 2 bases, J lost 4 bases, and 11 bases lay in between. The CDR3 is CASSLEQLGYGYTF. The DNA of the CDR3 is TGTGCCAGCAGTTTAGAACAGCTCGGCTATGGCTACACCTTC.

This rearrangement joins TRBV29-1 to TRBJ2-5; D might be TRBD1 (5 bases). CDR3 length: 13 amino acids. Looked up from germline, CDR1 is SQVTM and CDR2 is ANQGSEA. The germline V and J ends were trimmed by 6 bases and 0 bases, with 11 bases remaining between them. CDR3 protein: CSVTAPYQETQYF. The CDR3 bases are TGCAGCGTGACAGCCCCGTACCAAGAGACCCAGTACTTC.

This chain connects TRBV30 to TRBJ1-4, with TRBD1 matching over 7 bases. V trimming: 3 bases; J trimming: 8 bases; junction bases outside the gene matches: 6. CDR3 size: 13 residues. In germline, CDR1 is GTSNPN, CDR2 SVGIG (reference sequence). CDR3 nucleotides: TGTGCCTGGAGCGAGACAGGGAGCGAAAAACTGTTTTTT. Amino acid sequence: CAWSETGSEKLFF.

The rearrangement uses TRBV30 and TRBJ1-4; 10 bases are shared with TRBD1. Germline lookup yields CDR1 GTSNPN and CDR2 SVGIG (reference sequence). Trimming at V came to 2 bases and at J to 8 bases, leaving 11 bases not matched to a gene. The CDR3 contains 16 residues. Written as DNA, the CDR3 is TGTGCCTGGAGTCCACTCCTCGGGACAGGGGAAGAAAAACTGTTTTTT. Translating gives CAWSPLLGTGEEKLFF.

J is TRBJ2-5 and V is TRBV7-9; 9 bases align to TRBD2. Germline trimming cut 5 bases from V and 3 bases from J; bases unmatched to any gene: 4. This CDR3 contains 14 residues. In germline, CDR1 is SEHNR, CDR2 FQNEAQ (reference sequence). The CDR3 DNA reads as TGTGCCAGCAGCCCCCGGACTAGCGAAGAGACCCAGTACTTC. It is translated as CASSPRTSEETQYF.

The J gene is TRBJ1-1, the V gene TRBV30, with 7 bases lining up with TRBD1. CDR1 and CDR2 (germline): GTSNPN, SVGIG (reference sequence). V shed 3 bases, J shed 1 base, and the junction held 2 bases outside the gene matches. CDR3 length: 13 residues. This CDR3 is CAWRTGSNTEAFF. For the CDR3, the DNA is TGTGCCTGGAGGACAGGGTCGAACACTGAAGCTTTCTTT.

The V and J genes are TRBV6-5 and TRBJ1-3; D is uncertain. Germline CDR1 MNHEY, CDR2 SVGAGI. Trimming took off 0 bases at V and 9 bases at J, with 15 bases between the two ends. This CDR3 is built from 15 residues. CDR3 in amino acids: CASSYSSSAPGTIYF. In DNA, the CDR3 is TGTGCCAGCAGTTACTCGAGCAGCGCTCCGGGCACCATATATTTT.

V is TRBV27 and J is TRBJ2-1, with 11 positions matching TRBD2. The CDR3 consists of 15 residues. Germline V gene lookup returns CDR1 MNHEY and CDR2 SMNVEV (reference sequence). The trim removed 5 bases at V and 6 bases at J, leaving 6 bases unmatched. The CDR3: CASSPRGLAGNEQFF. In DNA, the CDR3 is TGTGCCAGCAGTCCTCGCGGACTAGCGGGCAATGAGCAGTTCTTC.

This chain joins TRBV25-1 and TRBJ2-5; no clear D gene. Trimming stripped 3 bases from V and 2 bases from J, with 10 bases between. Germline V CDR1 and CDR2: MGHDK, SYGVNS. The CDR3 runs to 14 residues. CDR3 coding DNA: TGTGCCAGCAGTGACCGTAAAAATCAAGAGACCCAGTACTTC. Translated: CASSDRKNQETQYF.

This clone was detected a few times. The gene calls are TRBV28 and TRBJ1-6, with a weak D call TRBD1 (5 bases). Germline V lookup: CDR1 MDHEN, CDR2 SYDVKM. V lost 2 bases to trimming and J lost 9 bases, with 17 bases between them. The CDR3 has 16 residues. The CDR3 region is CASSLGGAGGSSPLHF. The CDR3 coding sequence is TGTGCCAGCAGTTTAGGGGGAGCGGGAGGGAGTTCACCCCTCCACTTT. Using reference TRBV28 and TRBJ1-6 for the parts outside the CDR3, the full variable domain is DVKVTQSSRYLVKRTGEKVFLECVQDMDHENMFWYRQDPGLGLRLIYFSYDVKMKEKGDIPEGYSVSREKKERFSLILESASTNQTSMYLCASSLGGAGGSSPLHFGNGTRLTVT.

The chain is built from TRBV5-1 and TRBJ1-6; 8 bases map to TRBD1. V gave up 0 bases and J gave up 6 bases; unmatched junction bases: 8. The CDR3 is made up of 17 amino acids. Germline V gives CDR1 SGHRS, CDR2 YFSETQ. CDR3 bases: TGCGCCAGCAGCTTGGGACCCTTGACAGGGGTTAATTCACCCCTCCACTTT. Translating it yields CASSLGPLTGVNSPLHF.

This clone has just one count. The genes are TRBV28 and TRBJ1-5; D possibly corresponds to TRBD1 (6 bases). Trimming shortened V by 6 bases and J by 5 bases, and 14 bases separated the two germline ends. Germline V lookup: CDR1 MDHEN, CDR2 SYDVKM. This CDR3 has 14 amino acids. The DNA for the CDR3 is TGTGCCAGCAGGCCCGGACAGTCTTATCAGCCCCAGCATTTT. This encodes CASRPGQSYQPQHF.

The chain couples TRBV20-1 to TRBJ2-4; no firm D call. This CDR3 is 10 amino acids long. Germline V lookup: CDR1 DFQATT, CDR2 SNEGSKA (reference sequence). Trimming removed 3 bases at V and 5 bases at J, with 2 bases between. In nucleotides, the CDR3 is TGCAGTGCTAGTGAAAACATTCAGTACTTC. Encoded protein: CSASENIQYF.

The rearrangement uses TRBV5-6 and TRBJ1-2; the D is unclear. This CDR3 is built from 14 residues. Trimming took off 0 bases at V and 6 bases at J, with 12 bases between the two ends. Germline values: CDR1 SGHDT, CDR2 YYEEEE. The CDR3 nucleotides are TGTGCCAGCAGCTTGGCTGGCAGGACCGATGGCTACACCTTC. Translated: CASSLAGRTDGYTF.

This clone was picked up one time. The V call is TRBV5-4, the J call TRBJ2-7; 7 positions match TRBD1. The CDR3 is 14 residues long. V lost 4 bases, J lost 3 bases, and 7 bases stayed unmatched. Looked up from germline, CDR1 is SGHNT and CDR2 is YYREEE (reference sequence). The CDR3 sequence: CASSRQGDVYEQYF. CDR3 bases: TGTGCCAGCAGCCGACAGGGAGATGTCTACGAGCAGTACTTC.